These 25 T cell receptor beta chains came from one sample sequenced in a study of shared clonotypes between healthy human individuals. Measured with immunoSEQ multiplex PCR; TCRdb has only the in-frame clones, and not every one. The data contain about 2 million clones, roughly 94% of them singletons. Naive-designated CD8 cells lacked CD45RO, were positively enriched for CCR7, and omitted terminally differentiated effector memory CD45RA+ cells. Source material: naive CD8+ T cells sorted from blood. The source is a man aged 18-30 years in good health.

The rearrangement joins TRBV14 to TRBJ1-6; 8 bases align to TRBD1. Germline CDR1 is SGHDN and CDR2 is FVKESK. The CDR3 contains 17 residues. Trimming at V came to 0 bases and at J to 9 bases, leaving 10 bases not matched to a gene. The CDR3 sequence is CASSQDPVPRGLSPLHF. CDR3 DNA: TGTGCCAGCAGCCAAGATCCAGTGCCCAGGGGGCTTTCACCCCTCCACTTT.

The genes are TRBV6-5 and TRBJ2-3; no clear D. CDR1 MNHEY and CDR2 SVGAGI come from the germline V gene. V lost 7 bases to trimming and J lost 2 bases, with 10 bases between them. The CDR3 loop spans 13 amino acids. CDR3 amino acids: CASTDRPTDTQYF. CDR3 nucleotides: TGTGCCAGCACAGACCGGCCCACAGATACGCAGTATTTT.

The chain uses TRBV7-9 and TRBJ1-2; unclear D gene. The CDR3 has 14 amino acids. Germline V gene data show CDR1 as SEHNR and CDR2 as FQNEAQ (reference sequence). Trimming took off 0 bases at V and 8 bases at J, with 13 bases between the two ends. For the CDR3, the DNA is TGTGCCAGCAGCTTAGCTGGTAGTGGGTCCGGCTACACCTTC. As protein: CASSLAGSGSGYTF.

The V gene is TRBV15, the J gene TRBJ1-6, with D perhaps matching TRBD1 (5 bases). The V gene's germline CDR1 is LNHNV and CDR2 YYDKDF (reference sequence). Trimming stripped 5 bases from V and 7 bases from J, with 15 bases between. The CDR3 length is 15 residues. CDR3 sequence reads: CATSLRGGENSPLHF. The CDR3 nucleotides read TGTGCCACCAGCCTCCGGGGCGGGGAGAATTCACCCCTCCACTTT.

The J gene is TRBJ1-5, the V gene TRBV21-1. TRBV21-1 is assigned pseudogene status. The CDR3 covers 17 residues. CDR3 sequence reads: CASSKFYCGNCNQPQHF. DNA of the CDR3: TGTGCCAGCAGCAAGTTTTACTGCGGAAATTGCAATCAGCCCCAGCATTTT.

The V and J genes are TRBV28 and TRBJ1-6, with D possibly being TRBD1 (6 bases). V was trimmed by 10 bases and J by 9 bases, leaving 19 bases between them. The CDR3 is made up of 14 amino acids. From germline, CDR1 is MDHEN and CDR2 SYDVKM. The CDR3 DNA reads TGTGCCACCTCCCTGGTGGGGGGCGGTTCACCCCTCCACTTT. It yields the protein CATSLVGGGSPLHF.

The chain is built from TRBV4-2 and TRBJ2-5; the D gene is possibly TRBD1 (6 bases). The germline V gene encodes CDR1 LGHNA and CDR2 YNFKEQ. The CDR3 totals 14 residues. The germline V and J ends were trimmed by 1 base and 5 bases, with 11 bases remaining between them. The CDR3 protein is CASSQVQGGETQYF. The CDR3 bases are TGTGCCAGCAGCCAAGTACAGGGCGGCGAGACCCAGTACTTC.

This chain uses TRBV13 with TRBJ2-7; the D call may be TRBD1 or TRBD2 (5 bases each). This CDR3 spans 14 amino acids. V lost 5 bases, J lost 4 bases, and 15 bases lay in between. Germline CDR1 and CDR2: PRHDT and FYEKMQ (reference sequence). CDR3 residues: CASSQQGTLYEQYF. The CDR3 bases are TGTGCCAGCAGCCAACAAGGGACCCTATACGAGCAGTACTTC.

The genes are TRBV7-2 and TRBJ2-7, with 11 bases aligning to TRBD1. V was pared by 4 bases and J by 5 bases, with 4 bases of the junction left unmatched. This CDR3 region has 14 residues. Germline V gene data show CDR1 as SGHTA and CDR2 as FQGNSA. This CDR3 reads CASSSQGQGDEQYF. CDR3 nucleotide sequence: TGTGCCAGCAGCTCTCAGGGACAGGGGGACGAGCAGTACTTC.

The rearrangement uses TRBV4-1 and TRBJ2-1; 7 bases are a match to TRBD1. The CDR3 runs to 16 residues. After removal of 3 bases from V and 3 bases from J, the junction contained 8 bases not matched to a gene. In germline, CDR1 is MGHRA, CDR2 YSYEKL. CDR3 DNA sequence: TGCGCCAGCAGCCAGCCCGGGACAGTGCTCTACAATGAGCAGTTCTTC. Residues: CASSQPGTVLYNEQFF.

As DNA, the CDR3 is TGCGCCAGCAGTGATGTAGGCCCGACAGGGAGGTCTTTCTTT. Its protein product is CASSDVGPTGRSFF. The V gene is TRBV10-2, the J gene TRBJ1-1; 7 nucleotides match TRBD1. Germline assignment: CDR1 WSHSY and CDR2 SAAADI. This CDR3 is built from 14 residues. V dropped 3 bases and J dropped 12; count of bases not matched to a gene: 13.

The chain carries TRBV6-1 and TRBJ2-6; no clear D. In germline, CDR1 is MNHNS, CDR2 SASEGT. Trimming left V 10 bases short and J 4 bases short, with 14 bases between. The CDR3 totals 14 residues. The DNA of the CDR3 is TGTGCCACCGACCTATGGAAGGGGGCCAACGTCCTGACTTTC. Its translation: CATDLWKGANVLTF.

V and J are TRBV5-1 and TRBJ2-3; D may be TRBD2 (7 bases). V lost 1 base and J lost 4, with 13 bases in between. Germline V gives CDR1 SGHRS, CDR2 YFSETQ. The length of the CDR3 is 15 residues. The DNA of the CDR3 is TGCGCCAGCAGCTTGTTAGGCGGGGGCCCAGATACGCAGTATTTT. It encodes CASSLLGGGPDTQYF. The full variable domain, completed using reference TRBV5-1 and TRBJ2-3, is KAGVTQTPRYLIKTRGQQVTLSCSPISGHRSVSWYQQTPGQGLQFLFEYFSETQRNKGNFPGRFSGRQFSNSRSEMNVSTLELGDSALYLCASSLLGGGPDTQYFGPGTRLTVL.

The chain has TRBV27 and TRBJ1-1; 7 bases align to TRBD1. The V segment lost 5 bases and the J segment 4 bases; nucleotides outside the gene matches: 10. Germline CDR1 is MNHEY and CDR2 is SMNVEV (reference sequence). The CDR3 loop spans 15 amino acids. In nucleotides, the CDR3 is TGTGCCAGCAGTCTAGACAGGGAAAGAGGCACTGAAGCTTTCTTT. Translated, it gives CASSLDRERGTEAFF.

This sequence joins TRBV6-6 and TRBJ2-7, with D perhaps matching TRBD1 (5 bases). This CDR3 comprises 14 residues. Trimming shortened V by 5 bases and J by 2 bases, and 13 bases separated the two germline ends. Germline CDR1 and CDR2: MNHNY and SVGAGI (reference sequence). CDR3 sequence (DNA): TGTGCCAGCAGTCCCGTATTGACAGCCTACGAGCAGTACTTC. Its translation is CASSPVLTAYEQYF.

This chain connects TRBV7-9 to TRBJ2-7; D is perhaps TRBD1 (6 bases). The CDR3 contains 15 residues. Germline-derived CDR1 and CDR2 are SEHNR and FQNEAQ (reference sequence). Trimming pared 4 bases from V and 2 bases from J, leaving 15 bases between. The CDR3 DNA is TGTGCCAGCAGCTCGGGGTCAGGGGACCCCTACGAGCAGTACTTC. Amino acid sequence: CASSSGSGDPYEQYF.

This chain links TRBV7-8 with TRBJ2-7; 7 bases map to TRBD1. Trimming took 3 bases from V and 2 from J; bases not matched to a gene: 13. The V gene's germline CDR1 is SGHVS and CDR2 FQNEAQ. CDR3 length equals 17 residues. CDR3 residues: CASSFSQGEVPTYEQYF. The CDR3 region has the DNA TGTGCCAGCAGCTTTTCTCAGGGGGAAGTCCCAACCTACGAGCAGTACTTC.

Only one count was recorded for this clone. The J gene is TRBJ2-3, the V gene TRBV28; no reliable D call. V lost 3 bases to trimming and J lost 2 bases, with 6 bases between them. This CDR3 has 13 amino acids. Germline V gene sequence: CDR1 MDHEN, CDR2 SYDVKM. The CDR3 region has the DNA TGTGCCAGCAGTTTTTCTATCACAGATACGCAGTATTTT. Protein: CASSFSITDTQYF.

V and J are TRBV5-8 and TRBJ2-5; D not certain. Germline V CDR1 and CDR2: SGHTS, YDEGEE. The length of the CDR3 is 11 residues. V shed 3 bases and J shed 3 bases, with 3 bases lying between them. The CDR3 here is CASSSKETQYF. CDR3 DNA: TGTGCCAGCAGCTCTAAAGAGACCCAGTACTTC.

This chain joins TRBV7-2 and TRBJ2-7; D remains ambiguous. The CDR3 is 15 amino acids. CDR1 and CDR2 from the germline V gene are SGHTA and FQGNSA. V was clipped by 5 bases and J by 3 bases, with 17 bases between them. The CDR3 coding sequence is TGTGCCAGCAGCCACCCCCGCAGTGGAGTCTACGAGCAGTACTTC. This encodes CASSHPRSGVYEQYF.

In regard to this clone: Additional DNA sequences in this sample encode the identical CDR3. V gene TRBV27 combines with J gene TRBJ2-5; no clear D. The CDR3 consists of 14 residues. Trimming took 1 base from V and 1 from J, leaving 7 bases between them. Germline values: CDR1 MNHEY, CDR2 SMNVEV (reference sequence). The CDR3: CASSLLGLQETQYF. The CDR3 bases are TGTGCCAGCAGTTTATTAGGGCTCCAAGAGACCCAGTACTTC.

This clone was counted once. The chain has TRBV2 and TRBJ2-1, with 11 positions matching TRBD2. The length of the CDR3 is 19 residues. In germline, CDR1 is SNHLY, CDR2 FYNNEI. V lost 3 bases and J lost 0; bases outside the gene matches: 10. CDR3 nucleotides: TGTGCCAGCAGTGACCCGGGACTAGCGGTCGAGGTCTCCTACAATGAGCAGTTCTTC. Translation: CASSDPGLAVEVSYNEQFF.

In its sample, this clone was seen once. The rearrangement uses TRBV10-1 and TRBJ2-3, with D perhaps TRBD2 (6 bases). Trimming took off 3 bases at V and 1 base at J, with 14 bases between the two ends. The CDR3 runs to 16 residues. Germline V gene sequence: CDR1 WNHNN, CDR2 SYGVQD (reference sequence). The CDR3 region is CASSELRGGGTDTQYF. The CDR3 bases are TGCGCCAGCAGTGAACTTCGGGGCGGGGGCACAGATACGCAGTATTTT.

The chain links TRBV10-3 to TRBJ2-7; no clear D gene. The CDR3 sequence is 14 residues long. Between the trimmed V and J ends, which lost 3 bases and 1 base, there was a span of 10 bases. Germline-derived CDR1 and CDR2 are ENHRY and SYGVKD. CDR3 coding DNA: TGTGCCATCAGTGAAGACACCGAGTCCTACGAGCAGTACTTC. Its translation: CAISEDTESYEQYF.

This clone was picked up one time. This chain connects TRBV29-1 to TRBJ2-3; D perhaps matches TRBD2 (6 bases). Trimming stripped 4 bases from V and 2 bases from J, with 10 bases between. The CDR3 consists of 13 residues. Germline CDR1 SQVTM, CDR2 ANQGSEA. CDR3 DNA: TGCAGCGTTGTGGTGGGACTCACAGATACGCAGTATTTT. As protein: CSVVVGLTDTQYF.